Here is one T cell receptor beta chain with its context. This clonotype turned up a few times. Its antigen is currently not known. Base quality data are lacking; no much larger clone is found one base away. The data originate from a study of T cells in Graves' hyperthyroidism and ophthalmopathy (dated by TCRdb to between 2018 and 2020). For the study in its entirety: Peripheral blood was collected at initial diagnosis, before any treatment. Whether ophthalmopathy could be predicted prospectively was tested in an independent validation cohort made up of under 20 hyperthyroidism patients plus 17 patients who later progressed to ophthalmopathy. TCR Vbeta CDR3 sequencing of 120 to 150 peripheral blood samples (fewer than 45 ophthalmopathy, 70 to 85 hyperthyroidism and around 17 progressor patients) is reported in the paper. TCR V-J signatures able to tell the groups apart were searched for in a discovery cohort of 95 to 100 patients, of whom approximately 40 had Graves' ophthalmopathy and roughly 59 had stable Graves' hyperthyroidism. Thyroid tissue and blood T-cell repertoires from several Graves' hyperthyroidism patients were also compared in the study. The roughly 100 discovery patients were randomly divided into training and test sets at a 7:3 ratio. After sampling, hyperthyroidism patients received methimazole starting at 30 mg daily, and ophthalmopathy patients received high-dose intravenous methylprednisolone. Broad study findings and their caveats: No statistical method was used to fix the sample size in advance, and group allocation was not hidden from the investigators. Blood samples also contained most of the expanded thyroid clonotypes (frequency above 0.001), which suggests that blood repertoires may reflect thyroid immune responses. In validation, the model predicted progression to ophthalmopathy with about 71% sensitivity and 72% to 85% specificity, a median of approximately 6.5 months before onset. A 13 V-J signature model separated ophthalmopathy from stable hyperthyroidism, with 87.88% sensitivity and 81.08% specificity in cross-validation and 80%/75% in testing.

TCR beta CDR3 regions were amplified from RNA transcripts. A first-round RT-PCR of the TCR CDR3 used the HTBI primer set with the Qiagen OneStep RT-PCR kit. Libraries were constructed in a second round of multiplex PCR, after which size selection and purification were performed. Libraries were sequenced paired-end with 100 bp reads on an Illumina HiSeq2000. The original methods were these. SOAPnuke was used to process the raw data, removing reads that contained adapters or uncalled bases, had a mean Phred below 15, or lacked an exact match to the constant primer or identifier. COPE v1.2.5 was used to merge high-quality paired reads, and clonotypes were defined as unique nucleotide sequences. MiTCR v1.1 was used to align clonotypes to the IMGT TRBV, TRBD and TRBJ reference segments. Only V-J combinations with frequency above 0.0001, covering 99% to 99.2% of repertoires, were analysed. The TCS score was defined as the ratio of F50 (clonal expansion) to E x V (chaos), calculated using BLOSUM62-based TCRdist between CDR3 peptides within each V-J. Welch's t-statistics and random forest reduced 500 to 550 V-J features to about 13, which were used in a naive Bayes classifier (R e1071). TCRdb ran its own pipeline on the public reads, namely fastp trimming at Q25 and MiXCR clone calling, and kept in-frame beta chains. Rows are combined by CDR3 protein, so each entry shows the most common genes and DNA. Here the V and J calls rest on TCRdb's processing, not on the authors' analysis. Across this sample there are under 500,000 distinct CDR3 sequences, with roughly an eighth seen only once. The biggest ten clones account for 25% to 30% of the sample.

Ophthalmopathy patients had moderately to severely active disease, Clinical Activity Score of at least 3, NOSPECS grade of at least 4, and duration under 3 months. Any patient with an uncontrolled infection, another autoimmune disease, pregnancy or lactation was excluded. Diagnoses relied on clinical symptoms, serum thyroxine and TRAb, thyroid ultrasound and orbital computed tomography. PBMCs were separated from 7.5 to 10 ml of fresh peripheral blood using Ficoll-Paque density gradient centrifugation. Total RNA was extracted using Trizol reagent, and RNA quality was assessed on an Agilent 2100 Bioanalyzer. CDR1 and CDR2 are read off the germline V gene as SGDLS and YYNGEE. Trimming costs V 0 bases and J 4 bases, and their ends lie 6 bases apart. There are 13 amino acids in the CDR3, from cysteine to phenylalanine inclusive. The read is trimmed to its CDR3 DNA, 39 bases read in frame from base 1.

The sequence is built from TRBV9 and TRBJ2-3; no D gene call is confident. The sequenced sample consisted of blood. This TCR was recovered from a man aged 45-60 years with Graves' ophthalmopathy. Here the CDR3 is given as CASSVGVADTQYF. The DNA reads as follows: TGTGCCAGCAGCGTAGGAGTGGCAGATACGCAGTATTTT.